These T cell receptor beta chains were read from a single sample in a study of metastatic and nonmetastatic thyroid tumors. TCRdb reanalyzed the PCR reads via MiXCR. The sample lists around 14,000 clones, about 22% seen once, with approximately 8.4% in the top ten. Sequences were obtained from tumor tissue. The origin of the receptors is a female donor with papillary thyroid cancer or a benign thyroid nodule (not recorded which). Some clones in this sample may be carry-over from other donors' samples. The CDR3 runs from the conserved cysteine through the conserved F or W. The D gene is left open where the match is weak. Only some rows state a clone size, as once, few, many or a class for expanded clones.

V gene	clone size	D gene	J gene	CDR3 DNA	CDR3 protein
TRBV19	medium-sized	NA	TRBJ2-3	TGTGCCAGTGGCGTGGCCCCAGATACGCAGTATTTT	CASGVAPDTQYF
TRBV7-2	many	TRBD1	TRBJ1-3	TGTGCCAGCAGCTCGGGACAGGTCTCTGGAAACACCATATATTTT	CASSSGQVSGNTIYF
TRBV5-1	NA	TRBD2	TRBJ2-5	TGCGCCAGCAGCTTGGAAGTCCTAGCGGGGGCTCCAGGCCCCCAGTACTTC	CASSLEVLAGAPGPQYF
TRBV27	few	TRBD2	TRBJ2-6	TGTGCCAGCAGGGCGGGGGTGGCTGGGTCCAACGTCCTGACTTTC	CASRAGVAGSNVLTF
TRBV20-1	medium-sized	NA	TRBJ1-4	TGCAGTGCCATCAGGAACTCAAATGAAAAACTGTTTTTT	CSAIRNSNEKLFF
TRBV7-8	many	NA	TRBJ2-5	TGTGCCAGCAGTAGGGGCGGCCAAGAGACCCAGTACTTC	CASSRGGQETQYF
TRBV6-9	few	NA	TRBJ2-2	TGTGCCAGCAGCCAGCGGCAGAGGTTGACCGGTGAGCTGTTTTTT	CASSQRQRLTGELFF
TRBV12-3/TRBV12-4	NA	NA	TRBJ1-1	TGTGCCAGCAGTTTGGATATAGACACTGAAGCTTTCTTT	CASSLDIDTEAFF
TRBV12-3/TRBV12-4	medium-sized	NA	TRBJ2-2	TGTGCCAGCAGTCCTCAAACCGGGGAGCTGTTTTTT	CASSPQTGELFF
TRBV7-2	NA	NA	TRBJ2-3	TGTGCCAGCAGCTTAGTGCTATATACGCAGTATTTT	CASSLVLYTQYF
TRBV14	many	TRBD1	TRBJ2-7	TGTGCCAGCAGCCAAGCAAGCGGGACAGGGATAAACGAGCAGTACTTC	CASSQASGTGINEQYF
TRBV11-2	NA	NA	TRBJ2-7	TGTGCCAGCAGCTTAGGGGATTTCGGGGGCAGATACGAGCAGTACTTC	CASSLGDFGGRYEQYF
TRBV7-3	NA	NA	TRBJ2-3	TGTGCCAGCAGCTTAACAGGGAAGGGGGATACGCAGTATTTT	CASSLTGKGDTQYF
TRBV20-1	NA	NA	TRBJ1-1	TGCAGTGCTAGGGCCAGGACTTTGAACACTGAAGCTTTCTTT	CSARARTLNTEAFF
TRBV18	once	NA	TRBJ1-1	TGTGCCAGCTCACCACTTTTACAGGGGAACACTGAAGCTTTCTTT	CASSPLLQGNTEAFF
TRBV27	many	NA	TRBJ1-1	TGTGCCAGCAGTTTTGAGGGCAGGGACACTGAAGCTTTCTTT	CASSFEGRDTEAFF
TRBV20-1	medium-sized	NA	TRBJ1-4	TGCAGTGCTGGGCCAGCAACTAATGAAAAACTGTTTTTT	CSAGPATNEKLFF
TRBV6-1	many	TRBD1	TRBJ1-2	TGTGCCAGCAGTGCAGGGACAGGGAGGGGCTACACCTTC	CASSAGTGRGYTF
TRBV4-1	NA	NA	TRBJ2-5	TGCGCCAGCAGCCAAGAGCCCCGAGTTGGAGAGACCCAGTACTTC	CASSQEPRVGETQYF
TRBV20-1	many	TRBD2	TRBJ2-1	TGCGGTGCTAGAAGGCCTAGCGGTAACAATGAGCAGTTCTTC	CGARRPSGNNEQFF
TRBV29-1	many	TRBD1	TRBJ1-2	TGCAGCGTCCGACAGGGGGACGGCTACACCTTC	CSVRQGDGYTF
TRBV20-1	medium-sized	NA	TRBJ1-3	TGCAGTGCTAGAGGTCTACGAAACACCATATATTTT	CSARGLRNTIYF
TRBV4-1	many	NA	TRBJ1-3	TGCGCCAGCAGCCCAAACCCTCCGGGGACCTCTGGAAACACCATATATTTT	CASSPNPPGTSGNTIYF
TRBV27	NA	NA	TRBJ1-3	TGTGCCAGCAGTTTCCGCATGGGGGGGGGCGCGGAAGACACCATATATTTT	CASSFRMGGGAEDTIYF
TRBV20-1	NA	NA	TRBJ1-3	TGCAGTGCTAGAGATCAAAGGGCCAACTCTGGAAACACCATATATTTT	CSARDQRANSGNTIYF
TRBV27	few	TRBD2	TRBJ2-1	TGTGCCAGCCGGACTAGCGGGACATACAATGAGCAGTTCTTC	CASRTSGTYNEQFF
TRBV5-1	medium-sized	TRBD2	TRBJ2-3	TGCGCCAGCAGCTTGGAGCCAGCGGGAGGGTGGGGAGATACGCAGTATTTT	CASSLEPAGGWGDTQYF
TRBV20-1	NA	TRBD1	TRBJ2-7	TGCAGTGCTACAACAGGGGGACGGGAGCAGTACTTC	CSATTGGREQYF
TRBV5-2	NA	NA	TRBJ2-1	TGTGCCAGCATCTTCGGACTAGCGGGAGGGAGCTCCTACAATGAGCAGTTCTTC	CASIFGLAGGSSYNEQFF
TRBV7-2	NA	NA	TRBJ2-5	TGTGCCAGCAGCTCAGCTAGAGGGATGTTCGAGACCCAGTACTTC	CASSSARGMFETQYF
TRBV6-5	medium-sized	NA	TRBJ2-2	TGTGCCAGCAGTTACGAGGGGTACACCGGGGAGCTGTTTTTT	CASSYEGYTGELFF
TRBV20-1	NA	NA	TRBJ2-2	TGCAGTGCTAGAGATCCGCGTCGGGAGAACACCGGGGAGCTGTTTTTT	CSARDPRRENTGELFF
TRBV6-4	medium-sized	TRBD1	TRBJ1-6	TGTGCCAGCAGTCCGTCCGGGACAGGGGAATCACCCCTCCACTTT	CASSPSGTGESPLHF
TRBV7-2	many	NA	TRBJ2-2	TGTGCCAGCACCGTAGCGGTCTACACCGGGGAGCTGTTTTTT	CASTVAVYTGELFF
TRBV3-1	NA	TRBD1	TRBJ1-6	TGTGCCAGCAGCCACACCGGGACAGGAGATTCACCCCTCCACTTT	CASSHTGTGDSPLHF
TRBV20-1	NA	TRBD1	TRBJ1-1	TGCAGTGCTTATCGACGACAGGGAGAAACTGAAGCTTTCTTT	CSAYRRQGETEAFF
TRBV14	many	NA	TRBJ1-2	TGTGCCAGCAGCCAAGCTTCGTACTATGGCTACACCTTC	CASSQASYYGYTF
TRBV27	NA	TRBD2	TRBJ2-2	TGTGCCAGCAGACAAGCTCGCGGGAGTGACGGGGAGCTGTTTTTT	CASRQARGSDGELFF
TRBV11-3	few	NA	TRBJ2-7	TGTGCCAGCAGCTCCGCGTACCCTCTATCCTACGAGCAGTACTTC	CASSSAYPLSYEQYF
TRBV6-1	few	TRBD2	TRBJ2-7	TGTGCCAGCAGTCATACTAGCGACAACACCTACGAGCAGTACTTC	CASSHTSDNTYEQYF
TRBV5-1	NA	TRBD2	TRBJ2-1	TGCGCCAGCAGCTCCCTAGCGGGGTCCTCCTACAATGAGCAGTTCTTC	CASSSLAGSSYNEQFF
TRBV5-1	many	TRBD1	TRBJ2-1	TGCGCCAGCAGCTCGAAGTTGGGACAGGGGGTCAATGAGCAGTTCTTC	CASSSKLGQGVNEQFF
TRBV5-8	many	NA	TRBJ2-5	TGTGCCAGCAGCCGGGAAGGCCAAGAGACCCAGTACTTC	CASSREGQETQYF
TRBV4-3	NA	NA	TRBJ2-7	TGCGCCAGCAGCCAAGAATCGGGTCTGACGGGAATCCCCTACGAGCAGTACTTC	CASSQESGLTGIPYEQYF
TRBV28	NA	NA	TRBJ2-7	TGTACCAGCAGTTCCGGGTGGGAGCAGTACTTC	CTSSSGWEQYF
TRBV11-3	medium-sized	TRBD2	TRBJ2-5	TGTGCCAGCAGCCGGACTAGCGGCCTCCAAGAGACCCAGTACTTC	CASSRTSGLQETQYF
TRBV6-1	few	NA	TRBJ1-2	TGTGCCAGCAGGGTGGAGAACTATGGCTACACCTTC	CASRVENYGYTF
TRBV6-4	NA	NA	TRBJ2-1	TGTGCCAGCAGTGAATTATGGACTGCCCGGCGGTATGAGCAGTTCTTC	CASSELWTARRYEQFF
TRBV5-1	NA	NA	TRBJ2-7	TGCGCCAGCAGCCCGGGACCTGGCCTAGGAATCTACGAGCAGTACTTC	CASSPGPGLGIYEQYF
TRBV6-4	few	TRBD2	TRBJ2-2	TGTGCCAGCACGAGACTAGCGGGAGACACCGGGGAGCTGTTTTTT	CASTRLAGDTGELFF
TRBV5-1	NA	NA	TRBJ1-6	TGCGCCAGCAGCTTGGATCGCAGTAATGAACCCCTCCACTTT	CASSLDRSNEPLHF
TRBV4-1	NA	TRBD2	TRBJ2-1	TGCGCCAGCAGCCAGGAGTCCGCTAGCGGGTGGAATGAGCAGTTCTTC	CASSQESASGWNEQFF
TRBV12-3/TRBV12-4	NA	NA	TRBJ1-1	TGTGCCAGCAGACGGACGAGCACTGAAGCTTTCTTT	CASRRTSTEAFF
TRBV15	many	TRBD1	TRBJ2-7	TGTGCCACCAGCAGAGATGGCCGGGACAGGGACTACGAGCAGTACTTC	CATSRDGRDRDYEQYF
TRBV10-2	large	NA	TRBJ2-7	TGCGCCAGCAGGCCTCAGGGCTTAGGGGTCTACGAGCAGTACTTC	CASRPQGLGVYEQYF
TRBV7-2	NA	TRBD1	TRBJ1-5	TGTGCCAGCAGCTTAGAGGACAGGGATCAGCCCCAGCATTTT	CASSLEDRDQPQHF
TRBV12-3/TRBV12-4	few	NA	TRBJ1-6	TGTGCCAGCAGTTTAGGAGGCGGCAATTCACCCCTCCACTTT	CASSLGGGNSPLHF